The clone carrying this T cell receptor (beta chain) was counted between two and nine times. Its antigen is unknown. Expressed TCRB transcripts were sequenced, since all the RNA that had been isolated was reverse transcribed. The data were produced by immunoSEQ multiplex PCR, yet TCRdb's version contains in-frame clones alone and is incomplete. The sample records roughly 370,000 clones, roughly 14% being singletons. This specimen comes from a study of beta chain features in type 1 diabetes. Germline V gene lookup returns CDR1 LNHDA and CDR2 SQIVND (reference sequence). V was cut by 9 bases and J by 8 bases, with 19 bases left in between. This CDR3 has 13 residues. Points from the study as a whole: The study found that naive, central memory and Treg TCRB repertoires appeared more similar in patients than in healthy donors. When VDJ junctions were examined, type 1 diabetes patients showed fewer insertions and more deletions.

The sample taken for sequencing was naive CD4+ T cells from blood. This receptor was obtained from a man under 40 in good health. The chain couples TRBV19 to TRBJ1-2; D is unresolved. The CDR3 DNA follows: TGTGCCAGCGCCTCGAACCAATTCGGCGGCTACACCTTC. It translates to CASASNQFGGYTF.